The T cell receptor beta chain under discussion was sequenced for a study of early T cells in non-severe SARS-CoV-2 infection. Study summary: Bulk RNA isolated from unsorted whole blood underwent sequencing; chains were not paired.

This CDR3 has 14 residues. V lost 6 bases, J lost 13 bases, and 10 bases stayed unmatched. The germline V gene encodes CDR1 SGHAT and CDR2 FQDESV (reference sequence). Individual cDNA molecules received unique molecular identifiers. MiXCR, applied by TCRdb to the 5' RACE reads, yields one record per CDR3 protein. Here the sample spans over 50,000 distinct CDR3 sequences, less than 9.5% being singletons. With respect to this clonotype: Antigen: not known.

Points from the study as a whole: Anti-spike CD8 responses were favored by VDJdb matching, which missed private and CD4 specificities.

The TCR was taken from an adult who was a healthcare worker with PCR-confirmed SARS-CoV-2 infection or an uninfected control (not recorded which). The material sequenced was whole blood, taken at baseline. The rearrangement joins TRBV11-1 to TRBJ2-1; 12 bases are shared with TRBD2. The chain's CDR3 is CASSPGTSGRYQFF. The CDR3 coding sequence is TGTGCCAGCAGTCCCGGGACTAGCGGGCGGTACCAGTTCTTC.